Here is one T cell receptor (beta chain) with its context. TCRdb's table, derived via immunoSEQ multiplex PCR, lists solely in-frame clones and lacks some. Of around 250,000 clones in the sample, 86% are singletons; the top ten hold 5.5% to 8%. The entry originates in a study of blood T cell repertoires in COVID-19. About the study: Acute-phase and convalescent COVID-19 samples originated in the United States, Italy and Spain.

This CDR3 region has 16 residues. CDR1 and CDR2 (germline): MNHEY, SVGAGI. The junction had 9 bases not matched to a gene; V was cut back by 0 bases and J by 5 bases. The chain uses TRBV6-5 and TRBJ1-2, with 7 bases identical to TRBD1. The source of this sequence is a man in his 60s with acute or convalescent COVID-19. The specimen was peripheral blood. This chain's CDR3 is CASSYSGTDLWYGYTF. The CDR3 coding sequence is TGTGCCAGCAGTTACTCGGGGACAGACCTTTGGTATGGCTACACCTTC.